This T cell receptor beta chain was sequenced during a study of T-cell reconstitution after alpha-beta-depleted transplantation in children. Study-level findings and limits: Alpha-beta T cells present about two months after transplant were reported to originate from several hundred expanded graft clones.

About this clonotype itself: Antigen: not known.

Unique molecular identifiers were used to barcode this TCRbeta library. TCRdb re-analysed the PCR reads in MiXCR, keeping a single row per CDR3 protein. The data hold fewer than 550,000 distinct CDR3 sequences, with around 10% observed a single time. The CDR3 totals 14 residues. CDR1 DFQATT and CDR2 SNEGSKA come from the germline V gene (reference sequence). V dropped 5 bases and J dropped 2; count of bases not matched to a gene: 5. This TCR was sampled from a female patient aged 2-15 years who had a stem cell transplant for aplastic anemia, so the T cells may come from the graft donor. The sample was PBMCs, mostly from graft donor cells, taken 180 days after TCRalphabeta/CD19-depleted stem cell transplant. The chain employs TRBV20-1 and TRBJ2-3, with TRBD1 identical over 9 bases. CDR3 in amino acids: CSARQGGNTDTQYF. In nucleotides, the CDR3 is TGCAGTGCTCGACAGGGGGGGAACACAGATACGCAGTATTTT.